One and the same sample provided the 27 T cell receptor beta chains below, sequenced in a study of blood T cell repertoires in COVID-19. Sequencing was performed with immunoSEQ multiplex PCR; in TCRdb, only in-frame clones are kept and a portion is missing. The sample has 150,000 to 200,000 clones, 70% to 90% seen once. Sample: peripheral blood. The receptors here all came from a woman aged 25-40 years with active or convalescent COVID-19.

The genes are TRBV21-1 and TRBJ1-6; the table names TRBD1, a call not compared with the DNA. TRBV21-1 is reported as a pseudogene. The CDR3 consists of 15 residues. CDR3 sequence: CASSKPGTENSPLHF. In DNA, the CDR3 is TGTGCCAGCAGCAAACCCGGGACAGAGAATTCACCCCTCCACTTT.

CDR3 in amino acids: CASSYRDTPYNEQFF. DNA of the CDR3: TGTGCCAGCAGTTACAGGGACACCCCCTACAATGAGCAGTTCTTC. The chain couples TRBV6-5 to TRBJ2-1, with a tentative D call TRBD1 (6 bases). Per the germline V gene, CDR1 is MNHEY and CDR2 is SVGAGI. V lost 2 bases and J lost 2, with 10 bases in between. This CDR3 spans 15 amino acids.

The chain recombines TRBV7-9 with TRBJ1-5; TRBD1 might be the D (5 bases). The CDR3 has 17 residues. V gave up 5 bases and J gave up 2 bases, with 19 bases separating them. Germline V gene lookup returns CDR1 SEHNR and CDR2 FQNEAQ (reference sequence). The CDR3 is CASSRSGGGLGNQPQHF. As DNA, the CDR3 is TGTGCCAGCAGCCGCAGCGGGGGAGGGTTGGGCAATCAGCCCCAGCATTTT.

This clone was picked up many times. This chain links TRBV14 with TRBJ2-6, with a possible D match to TRBD2 (7 bases). Germline assignment: CDR1 SGHDN and CDR2 FVKESK. This CDR3 contains 19 residues. With 2 bases removed from V and 3 bases from J, the gap between germline ends came to 20 bases. CDR3 DNA: TGTGCCAGCAGCCAACGGGGGTCCGGGGGGCGGTATGGGGCCAACGTCCTGACTTTC. It translates to CASSQRGSGGRYGANVLTF. Complete variable domain (other parts from reference TRBV14 and TRBJ2-6): EAGVTQFPSHSVIEKGQTVTLRCDPISGHDNLYWYRRVMGKEIKFLLHFVKESKQDESGMPNNRFLAERTGGTYSTLKVQPAELEDSGVYFCASSQRGSGGRYGANVLTFGAGSRLTVL.

The V call is TRBV6-5, the J call TRBJ1-5, with a possible D match to TRBD1 (5 bases). The CDR3 extends over 14 amino acids. V lost 2 bases to trimming and J lost 5 bases, with 10 bases between them. Germline V lookup: CDR1 MNHEY, CDR2 SVGAGI. CDR3 residues: CASSYRGLDQPQHF. The CDR3 DNA reads as TGTGCCAGCAGTTACAGGGGTTTGGATCAGCCCCAGCATTTT.

The V call is TRBV6-4, the J call TRBJ1-2; TRBD1 matches at 7 bases. Losses at the gene ends were 2 bases for V and 0 bases for J; bases not matched to a gene: 3. CDR1 is MRHNA, CDR2 SNTAGT, per germline. CDR3 length: 15 amino acids. The CDR3 protein is CASSDRGQPNYGYTF. CDR3 sequence (DNA): TGTGCCAGCAGTGACAGGGGACAGCCTAACTATGGCTACACCTTC.

The chain uses TRBV6-6 and TRBJ1-3, with D perhaps matching TRBD1 (5 bases). V was cut by 2 bases and J by 6 bases, with 8 bases left in between. Germline assignment: CDR1 MNHNY and CDR2 SVGAGI (reference sequence). The CDR3 is 13 residues long. The CDR3 here is CASSYGGKNTIYF. CDR3 bases: TGTGCCAGCAGTTACGGGGGGAAAAACACCATATATTTT.

The V and J genes are TRBV2 and TRBJ1-5, with a weak D call TRBD1 (6 bases). V was cut by 6 bases and J by 2 bases, with 11 bases left in between. This CDR3 is 14 amino acids long. Germline-derived CDR1 and CDR2 are SNHLY and FYNNEI. The CDR3 nucleotides read TGTGCCAGCAGCCTTAGACAGGGCAATCAGCCCCAGCATTTT. Protein sequence: CASSLRQGNQPQHF.

The V gene is TRBV28, the J gene TRBJ2-7; 10 bases map to TRBD2. This CDR3 has 15 residues. The J segment lost 4 bases and the V segment lost 8 bases, leaving 11 bases of the junction unmatched. CDR1 is MDHEN, CDR2 SYDVKM, per germline. CDR3 sequence (DNA): TGTGCCAGCCTATATTCTAGCGGGAGCTTGTACGAGCAGTACTTC. Its protein is CASLYSSGSLYEQYF. The complete variable domain, with remaining parts taken from reference TRBV28 and TRBJ2-7, reads DVKVTQSSRYLVKRTGEKVFLECVQDMDHENMFWYRQDPGLGLRLIYFSYDVKMKEKGDIPEGYSVSREKKERFSLILESASTNQTSMYLCASLYSSGSLYEQYFGPGTRLTVT.

The rearrangement joins TRBV18 to TRBJ1-2, with 9 bases that match TRBD1. The length of the CDR3 is 16 residues. The germline V gene has CDR1 KGHSH and CDR2 LQKENI. V lost 3 bases to trimming and J lost 4 bases; unmatched junction nucleotides: 9. The CDR3 bases are TGTGCCAGCTCACCGGCTGGACAGGGGCTCGGCTATGGCTACACCTTC. Residues: CASSPAGQGLGYGYTF. Complete variable domain (other parts from reference TRBV18 and TRBJ1-2): NAGVMQNPRHLVRRRGQEARLRCSPMKGHSHVYWYRQLPEEGLKFMVYLQKENIIDESGMPKERFSAEFPKEGPSILRIQQVVRGDSAAYFCASSPAGQGLGYGYTFGSGTRLTVV.

The chain links TRBV6-1 to TRBJ1-1; tentative D call: TRBD1 (5 bases). The V end lost 0 bases, the J end lost 0 bases, and 11 bases lay between the germline ends. Looked up from germline, CDR1 is MNHNS and CDR2 is SASEGT. This CDR3 has 16 amino acids. The CDR3 region is CASSEAGVRVNTEAFF. In DNA, the CDR3 is TGTGCCAGCAGTGAAGCAGGGGTACGGGTGAACACTGAAGCTTTCTTT.

Only a few counts were recorded for this clone. The gene calls are TRBV6-2 or TRBV6-3 and TRBJ2-3; a possible D gene is TRBD2 (5 bases). Trimming removed 0 bases at V and 1 base at J, with 11 bases between. CDR3 size: 16 residues. Germline CDR1 MNHEY, CDR2 SVGEGT. The CDR3 region has the DNA TGTGCCAGCAGTTACTCGTCGGGTAGCGGCACAGATACGCAGTATTTT. Translation: CASSYSSGSGTDTQYF.

The rearrangement joins TRBV6-5 to TRBJ1-2; 8 positions agree with TRBD1. V was clipped by 2 bases and J by 5 bases; unmatched bases: 7. Germline V gives CDR1 MNHEY, CDR2 SVGAGI. The CDR3 has 15 residues. As DNA, the CDR3 is TGTGCCAGCAGTTACGTAGACAGGGGAAGGTATGGCTACACCTTC. This gives the protein CASSYVDRGRYGYTF.

The chain recombines TRBV30 with TRBJ1-2; TRBD1 might be the D (6 bases). The CDR3 totals 13 residues. Germline V gives CDR1 GTSNPN, CDR2 SVGIG (reference sequence). V was shortened by 3 bases and J by 7 bases, with 15 bases between the two germline ends. CDR3 in amino acids: CAWRRGGGFGYTF. The CDR3 bases are TGTGCCTGGAGGAGGGGGGGAGGGTTTGGCTACACCTTC.

V and J are TRBV30 and TRBJ1-1, with TRBD1 as a possible D gene (6 bases). Looked up from germline, CDR1 is GTSNPN and CDR2 is SVGIG (reference sequence). V was shortened by 1 base and J by 1 base, with 7 bases between the two germline ends. There are 13 residues in the CDR3. CDR3 sequence (DNA): TGTGCCTGGAGTGCACAGGGGAACACTGAAGCTTTCTTT. It translates to CAWSAQGNTEAFF.

The chain employs TRBV5-1 and TRBJ2-5, with 14 bases lining up with TRBD2. This CDR3 contains 18 residues. V lost 1 base to trimming and J lost 5 bases; unmatched junction nucleotides: 10. In germline, CDR1 is SGHRS, CDR2 YFSETQ. This CDR3 reads CASSLSATSGRARETQYF. DNA for the CDR3: TGCGCCAGCAGCTTGTCGGCGACTAGCGGGAGGGCCAGGGAGACCCAGTACTTC.

The chain couples TRBV5-1 to TRBJ2-3; 12 positions match TRBD2. Germline V CDR1 and CDR2: SGHRS, YFSETQ. Germline trimming cut 4 bases from V and 0 bases from J; bases unmatched to any gene: 6. This CDR3 is 17 amino acids long. The DNA of the CDR3 is TGCGCCAGCAGCGCGGCGGGACTAGCGGGTAGCACAGATACGCAGTATTTT. Residues: CASSAAGLAGSTDTQYF. Full variable domain (outside the CDR3, taken from reference TRBV5-1 and TRBJ2-3): KAGVTQTPRYLIKTRGQQVTLSCSPISGHRSVSWYQQTPGQGLQFLFEYFSETQRNKGNFPGRFSGRQFSNSRSEMNVSTLELGDSALYLCASSAAGLAGSTDTQYFGPGTRLTVL.

The chain links TRBV27 to TRBJ2-1; a possible D gene is TRBD1 (5 bases). The CDR3 is 16 amino acids. Germline V gene sequence: CDR1 MNHEY, CDR2 SMNVEV (reference sequence). Trimming removed 2 bases at V and 7 bases at J, with 18 bases between. This CDR3 reads CASSLKWGVSRNEQFF. The DNA for the CDR3 is TGTGCCAGCAGTTTAAAGTGGGGCGTTTCTAGGAATGAGCAGTTCTTC.

The count of this clone is one. The CDR3 here is CASSLATGETEAFF. CDR3 sequence (DNA): TGTGCCAGCAGCTTGGCGACAGGGGAGACTGAAGCTTTCTTT. The genes are TRBV5-6 and TRBJ1-1; 8 bases line up with TRBD1. CDR1 is SGHDT and CDR2 is YYEEEE in the germline V gene. V lost 0 bases and J lost 5; bases outside the gene matches: 3. This CDR3 region has 14 residues. Together with reference TRBV5-6 and TRBJ1-1, the CDR3 gives the full variable domain: DAGVTQSPTHLIKTRGQQVTLRCSPKSGHDTVSWYQQALGQGPQFIFQYYEEEERQRGNFPDRFSGHQFPNYSSELNVNALLLGDSALYLCASSLATGETEAFFGQGTRLTVV.

The V and J genes are TRBV6-5 and TRBJ2-1; the match to TRBD2 covers 11 bases. CDR1 and CDR2 (germline): MNHEY, SVGAGI. The V and J ends lost 6 bases and 7 bases, in that order; junction bases with no gene match: 8. The CDR3 consists of 15 residues. Written as DNA, the CDR3 is TGTGCCAGCAGCGCTAGCGGGAGGAATGGGAATGAGCAGTTCTTC. It specifies CASSASGRNGNEQFF.

This chain connects TRBV5-1 to TRBJ1-3, with D perhaps matching TRBD1 (5 bases). CDR3 length: 15 amino acids. Germline loops: CDR1 SGHRS, CDR2 YFSETQ. With 0 bases removed from V and 0 bases from J, the gap between germline ends came to 7 bases. The CDR3 sequence: CASSLGQPSGNTIYF. CDR3 coding DNA: TGCGCCAGCAGCTTGGGACAGCCCTCTGGAAACACCATATATTTT.

The rearrangement joins TRBV25-1 to TRBJ1-2; D perhaps matches TRBD1 (6 bases). V shed 5 bases and J shed 6 bases, with 10 bases lying between them. Germline V gene lookup returns CDR1 MGHDK and CDR2 SYGVNS. This CDR3 is built from 12 residues. The CDR3 loop is CASSSAGDGYTF. CDR3 DNA sequence: TGTGCCAGCAGTTCGGCAGGGGATGGCTACACCTTC.

Worth noting for this clone: Germline and junction disagree at one end, which may indicate a read error. V gene TRBV7-7 combines with J gene TRBJ2-7; 11 bases fit TRBD2. CDR1 SSHAT and CDR2 FNYEAQ come from the germline V gene (reference sequence). The CDR3 contains 18 residues. The CDR3 sequence is CASSPGPDHAGTSGEQYF. The CDR3 DNA reads as TGTGCTAGCAGCCCAGGACCTGACCACGCCGGGACTAGCGGCGAGCAGTACTTC.

The chain links TRBV6-5 to TRBJ1-5; 10 bases match TRBD1. Per germline, CDR1 MNHEY and CDR2 SVGAGI. Trimming removed 6 bases from V and 2 bases from J; junction bases left unmatched: 4. This CDR3 has 15 amino acids. The CDR3 DNA is TGTGCCAGCAGGACCGGGACAGGGGGCAATCAGCCCCAGCATTTT. Translating it yields CASRTGTGGNQPQHF.

The V and J genes are TRBV5-1 and TRBJ1-1, with TRBD1 matching 8 bases. Trimming cost V 3 bases and J 0 bases; bases outside gene matches: 4. The V gene's germline CDR1 is SGHRS and CDR2 YFSETQ. The CDR3 extends over 15 amino acids. The chain's CDR3 is CASSSNRGMNTEAFF. Here the CDR3 DNA reads TGCGCCAGCAGCTCTAACAGGGGGATGAACACTGAAGCTTTCTTT.

The J gene is TRBJ2-1, the V gene TRBV7-9; weak D call: TRBD1 (5 bases). CDR3 size: 14 residues. Trimming removed 5 bases at V and 3 bases at J, with 11 bases between. Germline V gives CDR1 SEHNR, CDR2 FQNEAQ (reference sequence). Here the CDR3 DNA reads TGTGCCAGCAGCCTGGTAAGGGGCTACAATGAGCAGTTCTTC. It codes for CASSLVRGYNEQFF.

This chain uses TRBV4-2 with TRBJ2-1; 11 nucleotides line up with TRBD2. Germline values: CDR1 LGHNA, CDR2 YNFKEQ. With 5 bases clipped from V and 6 bases from J, the junction kept 6 bases outside the gene matches. The CDR3 is 15 residues long. In nucleotides, the CDR3 is TGTGCCAGCAGCTCCCTAGCGGGGGGAACCAATGAGCAGTTCTTC. Translated, it gives CASSSLAGGTNEQFF.